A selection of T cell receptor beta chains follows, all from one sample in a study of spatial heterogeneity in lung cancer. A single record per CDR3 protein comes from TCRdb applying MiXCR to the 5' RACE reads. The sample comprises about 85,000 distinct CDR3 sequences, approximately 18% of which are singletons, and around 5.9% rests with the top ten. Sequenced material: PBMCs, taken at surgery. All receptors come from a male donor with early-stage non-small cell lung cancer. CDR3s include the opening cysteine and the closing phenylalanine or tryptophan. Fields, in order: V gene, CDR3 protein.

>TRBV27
CASSQPGTYGYTF
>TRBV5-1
CASSLTGGNGELFF
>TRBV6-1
CASSEQGTSYEQYF
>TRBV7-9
CASSSRTGYNEQFF
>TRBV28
CASRKGQAVGPQHF
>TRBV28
CASGPGGSSYNEQFF
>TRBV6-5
CASSYSGLGTEAFF
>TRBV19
CASRDRVPYNEQFF
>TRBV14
CASSQGRGGELFF
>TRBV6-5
CASSTILAGGPNEQFF
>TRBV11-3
CASSFGTSGGEENEQFF
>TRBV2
CASLRSYTDTQYF
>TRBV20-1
CSARDPKQGVNEQFF
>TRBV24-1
CATSDSRQGPYEQYF
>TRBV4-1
CASSLDTRNSGNTIYF
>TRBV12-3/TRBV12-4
CASSLRGTHQPQHF
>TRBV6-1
CASSETHRQGPHQPQHF
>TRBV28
CASSTPGTGGHYGYTF
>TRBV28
CASSPGTGVYEQYF
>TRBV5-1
CASSRDGDEQYF
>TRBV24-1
CATSDFGNGHRYF
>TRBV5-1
CASSLVWGRSETQYF
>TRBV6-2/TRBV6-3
CASQPHSATGVGNQPQHF
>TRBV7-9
CASIPPDRAGDTQYF
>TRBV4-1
CASSQLDRGDQPQHF
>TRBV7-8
CASSRKAGYEQYF
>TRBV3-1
CASSQPSGAQETQYF
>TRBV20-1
CSQQGLSGNEQFF
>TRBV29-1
CSVEGVQGKSTDTQYF
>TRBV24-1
CATSGANVLTF
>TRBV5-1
CASSPVDRVNTEAFF
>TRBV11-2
CASSVGGTDTQYF